A selection of T cell receptor beta chains follows, all from one sample in a study of regulatory T cells in long-lasting Graves disease. TCRdb ran MiXCR on the multiplex PCR reads and lists one entry per CDR3 protein. The table has roughly 450,000 distinct CDR3 sequences, about 20% seen once. The sample consisted of peripheral blood mononuclear cells (PBMCs), taken when the disease was refractory, from a patient treated with antithyroid drugs. The receptors shown here come from a female donor with Graves disease. The conserved cysteine and the conserved F or W are not part of the CDR3 here. The D gene is left open where the match is weak. Size is omitted from some rows. Given values are once, few, many or a class for expanded clones.

CDR3: SPLVAGGLEQY
size: .
J: TRBJ2-7
V: TRBV20-1
D: TRBD2

CDR3: ASSMGQGGHQPQH
size: few
J: TRBJ1-5
V: TRBV19
D: TRBD1

CDR3: SAREPYNSPLH
size: few
J: TRBJ1-6
V: TRBV20-1
D: .

CDR3: SARGGQLYEQY
size: .
J: TRBJ2-7
V: TRBV20-1
D: .

CDR3: ASSESGTETYGYT
size: many
J: TRBJ1-2
V: TRBV25-1
D: TRBD1

CDR3: ASSFTDTEAF
size: many
J: TRBJ1-1
V: TRBV7-2
D: .

CDR3: ASSSGRGEQY
size: many
J: TRBJ2-7
V: TRBV2
D: TRBD2

CDR3: AWSPTGMTNEKLF
size: few
J: TRBJ1-4
V: TRBV30
D: .

CDR3: SATRDSLAKNIQY
size: .
J: TRBJ2-4
V: TRBV20-1
D: TRBD1

CDR3: ASSLGTSGYEQY
size: many
J: TRBJ2-7
V: TRBV28
D: TRBD2

CDR3: ASSLTSGGLSYEQY
size: many
J: TRBJ2-7
V: TRBV12-3/TRBV12-4
D: TRBD2

CDR3: AWSQAGYGYT
size: many
J: TRBJ1-2
V: TRBV30
D: .

CDR3: SALMGRNSNQPQH
size: once
J: TRBJ1-5
V: TRBV20-1
D: .

CDR3: ASSPGTGRAQY
size: many
J: TRBJ2-5
V: TRBV12-3/TRBV12-4
D: TRBD1

CDR3: ASSPSGGDSGSYNEQF
size: .
J: TRBJ2-1
V: TRBV18
D: .

CDR3: ASRPRGNETQY
size: .
J: TRBJ2-5
V: TRBV28
D: TRBD1

CDR3: SVQLTTYEQY
size: many
J: TRBJ2-7
V: TRBV29-1
D: .

CDR3: ASSPGGTEAF
size: many
J: TRBJ1-1
V: TRBV6-1
D: TRBD1

CDR3: ASTSSSGVYNEQF
size: .
J: TRBJ2-1
V: TRBV28
D: TRBD2

CDR3: ASSAPGDRAYLNSPLH
size: many
J: TRBJ1-6
V: TRBV28
D: TRBD1

CDR3: SVEPGQGNYGYT
size: .
J: TRBJ1-2
V: TRBV29-1
D: TRBD1

CDR3: ASGSHSGYEQY
size: many
J: TRBJ2-7
V: TRBV6-2/TRBV6-3
D: .

CDR3: ASSSGELLAYGYT
size: few
J: TRBJ1-2
V: TRBV4-1
D: .